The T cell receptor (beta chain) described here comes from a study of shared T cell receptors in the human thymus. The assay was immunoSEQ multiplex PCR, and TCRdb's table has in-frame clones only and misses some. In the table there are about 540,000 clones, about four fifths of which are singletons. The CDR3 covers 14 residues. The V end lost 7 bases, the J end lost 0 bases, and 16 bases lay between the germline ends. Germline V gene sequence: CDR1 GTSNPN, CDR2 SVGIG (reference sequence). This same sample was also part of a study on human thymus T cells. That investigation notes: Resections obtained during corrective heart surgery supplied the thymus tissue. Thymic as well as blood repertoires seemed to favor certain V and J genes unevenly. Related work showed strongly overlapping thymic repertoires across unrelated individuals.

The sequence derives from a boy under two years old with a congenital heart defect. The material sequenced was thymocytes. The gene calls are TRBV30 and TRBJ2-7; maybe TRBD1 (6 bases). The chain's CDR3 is CALILQGSSYEQYF. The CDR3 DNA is TGTGCCTTGATTCTCCAGGGGAGCTCCTACGAGCAGTACTTC.